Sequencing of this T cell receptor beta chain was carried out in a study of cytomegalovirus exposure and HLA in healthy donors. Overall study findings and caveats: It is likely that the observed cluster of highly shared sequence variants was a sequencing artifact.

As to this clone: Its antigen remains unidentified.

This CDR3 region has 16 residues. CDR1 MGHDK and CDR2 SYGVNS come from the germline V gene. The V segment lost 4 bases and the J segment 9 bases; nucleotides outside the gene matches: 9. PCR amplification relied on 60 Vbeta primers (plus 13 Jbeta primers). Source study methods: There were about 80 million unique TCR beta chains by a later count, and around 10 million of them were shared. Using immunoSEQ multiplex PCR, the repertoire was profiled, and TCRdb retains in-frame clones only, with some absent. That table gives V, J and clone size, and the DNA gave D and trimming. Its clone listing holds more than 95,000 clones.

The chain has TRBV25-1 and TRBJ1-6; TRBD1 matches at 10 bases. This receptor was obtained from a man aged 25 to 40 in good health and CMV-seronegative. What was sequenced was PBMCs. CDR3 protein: CASSGDRGSGFSPLHF. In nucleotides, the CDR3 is TGTGCCAGCAGTGGGGACAGGGGTTCCGGTTTTTCACCCCTCCACTTT.